These T cell receptor beta chains were read from a single sample in a study of blood T cell repertoires in COVID-19. Sequencing used immunoSEQ multiplex PCR; TCRdb keeps in-frame clones, though not all of them. The repertoire includes 130,000 to 150,000 clones, 75% to 90% of them detected once, and roughly 37% sits in the top ten. Sequenced sample: peripheral blood. These TCRs come from a man aged 50 to 59 who had recovered from COVID-19. CDR3s include the opening cysteine and the closing phenylalanine or tryptophan. The D gene is left open where the match is weak. The listing skips clone size in some rows; elsewhere it reads once, few, many or a size class.

J gene,clone size,D gene,V gene,CDR3 DNA,CDR3 protein
TRBJ1-1,few,TRBD1,TRBV7-8,TGTGCCAGCAGCTTAGAGGACAGGGTGACGAACACTGAAGCTTTCTTT,CASSLEDRVTNTEAFF
TRBJ2-5,NA,NA,TRBV5-4,TGTGCCAGCAACTACAAGGGGAACCAAGAGACCCAGTACTTC,CASNYKGNQETQYF
TRBJ2-7,NA,TRBD1,TRBV6-5,TGTGCCAGCGATGGACAGGGTAGTTTTTACTACGAGCAGTACTTC,CASDGQGSFYYEQYF
TRBJ2-1,NA,TRBD2,TRBV10-1,TGCGCCAGTGGGAGGGGCCTAGGGCCGGGTGAGCAGTTCTTC,CASGRGLGPGEQFF
TRBJ2-3,NA,TRBD1,TRBV2,TGTGCCAGCAGTGATGGTCGAGACAGGGATCCAGATACGCAGTATTTT,CASSDGRDRDPDTQYF
TRBJ1-1,NA,NA,TRBV5-1,TGCGCCAGCAGCTTGGGTACGTGGAGCACTGAAGCTTTCTTT,CASSLGTWSTEAFF
TRBJ1-4,NA,NA,TRBV7-8,TGTGCCAGCAGCTCCGCAGGGGCAACTAATGAAAAACTGTTTTTT,CASSSAGATNEKLFF
TRBJ1-1,NA,TRBD1,TRBV18,TGTGCCAGCTCACCGACAGGGGGTGACACTGAAGCTTTCTTT,CASSPTGGDTEAFF
TRBJ2-5,NA,NA,TRBV2,TGTGCCAGCAGTGGTCAACAAGAGACCCAGTACTTC,CASSGQQETQYF
TRBJ2-7,NA,NA,TRBV7-9,TGTGCCAGCAGCAACGGGTTATACGAGCAGTACTTC,CASSNGLYEQYF
TRBJ2-7,few,NA,TRBV5-6,TGTGCCAGCAGCTTGGGGGAGAGCTCCTACGAGCAGTACTTC,CASSLGESSYEQYF
TRBJ1-1,NA,NA,TRBV9,TGTGCCAGCAGCGTAGAATCGGGGTTGAACACTGAAGCTTTCTTT,CASSVESGLNTEAFF
TRBJ2-1,once,TRBD1,TRBV10-1,TGCGCCAGCAGTGAAAACGACAGGGGCCGGTGGAATGAGCAGTTCTTC,CASSENDRGRWNEQFF
TRBJ1-1,NA,NA,TRBV4-2,TGTGCCAGCAGCCAGGCGAACACTGAAGCTTTCTTT,CASSQANTEAFF
TRBJ2-7,NA,TRBD2,TRBV6-2/TRBV6-3,TGTGCCAGCAGTTACTCGCCGGGACTAGCGTCTCCGGTCGAGCAGTACTTC,CASSYSPGLASPVEQYF
TRBJ2-7,once,NA,TRBV7-9,TGTGCCAGCAGCCCCCCGGAGGGGCGATTCTACGAGCAGTACTTC,CASSPPEGRFYEQYF
TRBJ1-2,NA,NA,TRBV3-1/TRBV3-2,TGTGCCAGCAGCCAAGATCTCGTGTATGGCTACACCTTC,CASSQDLVYGYTF
TRBJ1-5,NA,NA,TRBV9,TGTGCCAGCATATTACGAAGACAGAGCAATCAGCCCCAGCATTTT,CASILRRQSNQPQHF
TRBJ2-7,NA,TRBD2,TRBV19,TGTGCCAGTGGGGTTCCCGGGACTAACTCCTACGAGCAGTACTTC,CASGVPGTNSYEQYF
TRBJ2-5,NA,TRBD1,TRBV7-9,TGTGCCAGCAGCGAACCGGGACAGGGGGCCGACGAGACCCAGTACTTC,CASSEPGQGADETQYF
TRBJ2-1,NA,TRBD1,TRBV11-3,TGTGCCAGCAGCTTAGGCCCGGACAGGGACCAGTTCTTC,CASSLGPDRDQFF
TRBJ2-4,NA,TRBD2,TRBV30,TGTGCCTGGAGTGGGACTAGCGGGGGGTTACTAGCCAAAAACATTCAGTACTTC,CAWSGTSGGLLAKNIQYF
TRBJ2-5,NA,NA,TRBV11-3,TGTGCCAGCAGCTTAGTACAGATCCAAGAGACCCAGTACTTC,CASSLVQIQETQYF
TRBJ1-2,NA,TRBD1,TRBV7-9,TGTGCCAGCAGCTTAAACCCTTCCTGGCAGGGGGGTTATGGCTACACCTTC,CASSLNPSWQGGYGYTF
TRBJ1-1,NA,NA,TRBV24-1,TGTGCCACCAGTGATTATTATGGGGCGGCTGAAGCTTTCTTT,CATSDYYGAAEAFF
TRBJ2-7,NA,NA,TRBV7-8,TGTGCCAGCAGCTTATTCAGATACGAGCAGTACTTC,CASSLFRYEQYF
TRBJ1-3,few,NA,TRBV6-2/TRBV6-3,TGTGCCAGCAGTTACTCCTCAGGGCCTGGAAACACCATATATTTT,CASSYSSGPGNTIYF
TRBJ1-2,NA,NA,TRBV6-1,TGTGCCAGCAGTGAACCCCCATACTATGGCTACACCTTC,CASSEPPYYGYTF
TRBJ2-7,NA,TRBD2,TRBV7-8,TGTGCCAGCAGCTTAATGTCCCGGGGGGTAAAGGAATACGAGCAGTACTTC,CASSLMSRGVKEYEQYF
TRBJ1-2,NA,NA,TRBV4-1,TGCGCCAGCAGCCAAGATGCGGGGGGGCGAAACTATGGCTACACCTTC,CASSQDAGGRNYGYTF
TRBJ2-5,NA,TRBD1,TRBV19,TGTGCCAGTAGTATACAGGGGGCGTTGGAGACCCAGTACTTC,CASSIQGALETQYF
TRBJ1-5,NA,NA,TRBV18,TGTGCCAGCTCACCACCAGGGGGTAATCAGCCCCAGCATTTT,CASSPPGGNQPQHF
TRBJ1-4,NA,TRBD1,TRBV7-2,TGTGCCAGCAGTCGGGACAGAACTAATGAAAAACTGTTTTTT,CASSRDRTNEKLFF
TRBJ1-1,NA,NA,TRBV5-6,TGTGCCAGCAGCTTGGATATAGGTGGAGTTGGTGAAGCTTTCTTT,CASSLDIGGVGEAFF
TRBJ2-7,NA,TRBD1,TRBV5-6,TGTGCCAGCAGCGACCGGGACAGCCCCTACGAGCAGTACTTC,CASSDRDSPYEQYF
TRBJ2-7,NA,NA,TRBV6-5,TGTGCCAGCAGTTTACTCGTCGAGGAACGGGGTTTTGAGCAGTACTTC,CASSLLVEERGFEQYF
TRBJ2-5,NA,TRBD1,TRBV7-8,TGTGCCAGCAGCTTTAGACAGGGGATTCAAGAGACCCAGTACTTC,CASSFRQGIQETQYF
TRBJ2-3,NA,NA,TRBV27,TGTGCCAGCAGTTCTCGTGTTCCCACAGATACGCAGTATTTT,CASSSRVPTDTQYF
TRBJ1-5,once,NA,TRBV2,TGTGCCAGCAGTGGGCCGGGAGCTAGCAATCAGCCCCAGCATTTT,CASSGPGASNQPQHF
TRBJ2-3,once,TRBD2,TRBV4-2,TGTGCCAGCAGCCACACACTAGCGGGGGGGCTCGCAGATACGCAGTATTTT,CASSHTLAGGLADTQYF
TRBJ1-6,NA,TRBD1,TRBV7-3,TGTGCCAGCAGCCTTGACAGGGATTCACCCCTCCACTTT,CASSLDRDSPLHF
TRBJ1-1,NA,NA,TRBV5-1,TGCGCCAGCAGCTTAGGAGACGGGAACACTGAAGCTTTCTTT,CASSLGDGNTEAFF
TRBJ1-6,NA,TRBD1,TRBV15,TGTGCCACCAGCAAAGACCGGGACAGGGGGCGATCCTATAATTCACCCCTCCACTTT,CATSKDRDRGRSYNSPLHF
TRBJ2-1,NA,TRBD2,TRBV2,TGTGCCAGCCTTAAACGGGAGGGGATCTACAATGAGCAGTTCTTC,CASLKREGIYNEQFF
TRBJ1-3,NA,NA,TRBV7-2,TGTGCCAGCAGCCCGGGGGAGGGGATCTCTGGAAACACCATATATTTT,CASSPGEGISGNTIYF
TRBJ2-6,NA,NA,TRBV30,TGTGCCTGGAACCGGGTTGGGGCCAACGTCCTGACTTTC,CAWNRVGANVLTF
TRBJ2-1,once,TRBD2,TRBV20-1,TGCAGTGCTAGTGAAACTAGCGGGGGAATCTACAATGAGCAGTTCTTC,CSASETSGGIYNEQFF
TRBJ2-2,NA,NA,TRBV3-1/TRBV3-2,TGTGCCAGCAGCCCCACGTACAGGGACACCGGGGAGCTGTTTTTT,CASSPTYRDTGELFF
TRBJ2-3,once,TRBD2,TRBV11-2,TGTGCCAGCAGCCGAACCACGGGACTAAACACAGATACGCAGTATTTT,CASSRTTGLNTDTQYF
TRBJ2-7,NA,NA,TRBV6-1,TGTGCCAGCAGTGTCTTAGGTGGGGGCGGCCTTTACGAGCAGTACTTC,CASSVLGGGGLYEQYF
TRBJ2-7,NA,NA,TRBV9,TGTGCCAGCAGCTCCTCGGGGGGCCACTACGAGCAGTACTTC,CASSSSGGHYEQYF
TRBJ1-2,NA,NA,TRBV5-4,TGTGCCAGCAGCCCTATGCACAGCTATGGCTACACCTTC,CASSPMHSYGYTF
TRBJ2-1,NA,NA,TRBV11-3,TGTGCCAGCAGCTTAGCGCCAGGGTTCGATGAGCAGTTCTTC,CASSLAPGFDEQFF
TRBJ2-3,NA,TRBD2,TRBV7-3,TGTGCCAGCAGCCCGAGCGGGGGTGCCATGGATACGCAGTATTTT,CASSPSGGAMDTQYF